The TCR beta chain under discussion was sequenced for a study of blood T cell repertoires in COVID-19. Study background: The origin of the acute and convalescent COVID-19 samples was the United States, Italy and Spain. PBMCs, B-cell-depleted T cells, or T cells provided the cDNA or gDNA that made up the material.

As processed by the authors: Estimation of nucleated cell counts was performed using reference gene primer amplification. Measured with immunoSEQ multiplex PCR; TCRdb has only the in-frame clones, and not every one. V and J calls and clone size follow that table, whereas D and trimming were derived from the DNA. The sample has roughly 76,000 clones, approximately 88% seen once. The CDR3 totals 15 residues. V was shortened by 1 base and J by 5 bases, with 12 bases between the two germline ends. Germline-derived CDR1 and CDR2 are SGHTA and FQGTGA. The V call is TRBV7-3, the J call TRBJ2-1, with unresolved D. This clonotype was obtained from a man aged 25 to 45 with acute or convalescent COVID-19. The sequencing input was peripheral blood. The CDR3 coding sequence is TGTGCCAGCAGCTTAAGCTGGCCCCCCGACAATGAGCAGTTCTTC. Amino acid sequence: CASSLSWPPDNEQFF.